This note documents a single TCR beta chain sequence. The sample is drawn from a study of blood T cell repertoires in COVID-19. Germline CDR1 is LGHDT and CDR2 is YNNKEL (reference sequence). V lost 2 bases, J lost 3 bases, and 4 bases stayed unmatched. This CDR3 has 16 residues. Source study methods: For nucleated cells, counts were estimated from reference gene primer amplification. Here immunoSEQ multiplex PCR was the method, and the copy in TCRdb shows in-frame clones only, minus some. The V and J calls and the clone size are those of that table, but D and trimming were determined from the DNA. Of roughly 200,000 clones in the sample, more than 65% were seen once.

Sequencing input: peripheral blood. This chain uses TRBV3-1 (or the pseudogene TRBV3-2) with TRBJ2-5; 12 nucleotides align to TRBD2. This TCR was recovered from a man aged 50 to 59 with active or convalescent COVID-19. The CDR3 loop is CASSQPTSGGKETQYF. CDR3 sequence (DNA): TGTGCCAGCAGCCAACCGACTAGCGGGGGAAAAGAGACCCAGTACTTC.